Listed here are 16 T cell receptor beta chains from one sample, sequenced in a study of blood T cell repertoires in COVID-19. Assay: immunoSEQ multiplex PCR; the TCRdb copy retains only in-frame clones and omits some. This sample yields 540,000 or so clones, of which about 89% are seen a single time; less than 9.5% belongs to the top ten. Input material: peripheral blood. Every receptor here comes from a woman aged 45-59 years with COVID-19, enrolled during active disease.

The chain employs TRBV5-1 and TRBJ1-2, with TRBD1 matching over 8 bases. J gave up 4 bases and V 3 bases, and 11 bases lay outside the gene matches. The CDR3 has 16 residues. Germline assignment: CDR1 SGHRS and CDR2 YFSETQ. CDR3 in DNA: TGCGCCAGCAGCTCCGGACAGGGAGGGGCCCCCTATGGCTACACCTTC. Residues: CASSSGQGGAPYGYTF.

The gene calls are TRBV30 and TRBJ1-1; maybe TRBD1 (5 bases). The V end was cut by 2 bases, the J end by 1 base, with 8 bases between. The CDR3 has 13 amino acids. Germline assignment: CDR1 GTSNPN and CDR2 SVGIG (reference sequence). The CDR3 loop is CAWSLRENTEAFF. The DNA for the CDR3 is TGTGCCTGGAGTCTCAGGGAGAACACTGAAGCTTTCTTT.

The rearrangement uses TRBV5-1 and TRBJ1-1, with 11 bases matching TRBD1. Germline assignment: CDR1 SGHRS and CDR2 YFSETQ. The ends lost 2 bases at V and 3 bases at J; junction bases unmatched: 6. The CDR3 runs 16 residues. CDR3 DNA sequence: TGCGCCAGCAGCTTCTCTGTGGGACAGGGGGACACTGAAGCTTTCTTT. Translating gives CASSFSVGQGDTEAFF.

The chain links TRBV6-5 to TRBJ1-1, with D perhaps TRBD1 (5 bases). V dropped 7 bases and J dropped 2 bases, with 17 bases sitting between them. Germline V lookup: CDR1 MNHEY, CDR2 SVGAGI. The CDR3 sequence is 15 residues long. In nucleotides, the CDR3 is TGTGCCAGCACTTTATCCATGACAGCTAACACTGAAGCTTTCTTT. Translated: CASTLSMTANTEAFF.

The chain employs TRBV3-1 (or the pseudogene TRBV3-2) and TRBJ2-7; the D gene is possibly TRBD2 (5 bases). This CDR3 is 14 amino acids long. CDR1 LGHDT and CDR2 YNNKEL come from the germline V gene (reference sequence). V was pared by 5 bases and J by 7 bases, with 18 bases between. CDR3 residues: CASSSPQGWREQYF. CDR3 in DNA: TGTGCCAGCAGCTCTCCCCAAGGGTGGAGGGAGCAGTACTTC.

CDR3 loop: CASSSLDRGSGELFF. Here the CDR3 DNA reads TGTGCCAGCAGCTCCTTGGACAGGGGGAGCGGGGAGCTGTTTTTT. The chain recombines TRBV21-1 with TRBJ2-2; the table calls TRBD1, which could not be checked here. TRBV21-1 is shown as a pseudogene. The CDR3 totals 15 residues.

The V call is TRBV27, the J call TRBJ2-5; 8 positions match TRBD1. This CDR3 is 14 amino acids long. V trimming: 0 bases; J trimming: 4 bases; junction bases outside the gene matches: 1. Germline assignment: CDR1 MNHEY and CDR2 SMNVEV (reference sequence). The CDR3 here is CASSLSRGRETQYF. Here the CDR3 DNA reads TGTGCCAGCAGTTTATCCAGGGGGCGAGAGACCCAGTACTTC.

In the case of this clone: Other nucleotide sequences in the sample specify the same CDR3. The chain joins TRBV5-1 to TRBJ2-7; the match to TRBD2 covers 11 bases. With V trimmed by 4 bases and J by 2 bases, 5 bases remained unmatched. Germline V gives CDR1 SGHRS, CDR2 YFSETQ. The CDR3 length is 15 residues. CDR3 nucleotides: TGCGCCAGCAGCCCTCTAGCGGGGGGAACCTACGAGCAGTACTTC. Protein sequence: CASSPLAGGTYEQYF.

This rearrangement joins TRBV2 to TRBJ2-2, with D possibly being TRBD2 (6 bases). This CDR3 is 15 amino acids long. With 1 base removed from V and 7 bases from J, the gap between germline ends came to 13 bases. CDR1 and CDR2 from the germline V gene are SNHLY and FYNNEI. CDR3 in DNA: TGTGCCAGCAGTGAAGTCCGCGGGGTTGGCGGGGAGCTGTTTTTT. It specifies CASSEVRGVGGELFF. Based on the CDR3 plus reference TRBV2 and TRBJ2-2, the full variable domain is EPEVTQTPSHQVTQMGQEVILRCVPISNHLYFYWYRQILGQKVEFLVSFYNNEISEKSEIFDDQFSVERPDGSNFTLKIRSTKLEDSAMYFCASSEVRGVGGELFFGEGSRLTVL.

The V and J genes are TRBV3-1 (or the pseudogene TRBV3-2) and TRBJ1-1, with unresolved D. V was clipped by 4 bases and J by 7 bases, with 22 bases between them. The CDR3 spans 16 residues. Germline CDR1 is LGHDT and CDR2 is YNNKEL (reference sequence). The CDR3 sequence: CASSPTGRPKEGEAFF. CDR3 coding DNA: TGTGCCAGCAGCCCGACGGGCCGTCCAAAGGAGGGTGAAGCTTTCTTT.

A single count supports this clone. V gene TRBV24-1 combines with J gene TRBJ2-3; 7 nucleotides align to TRBD1. The CDR3 is 14 residues long. Per the germline V gene, CDR1 is KGHDR and CDR2 is SFDVKD. The J segment lost 1 base and the V segment lost 9 bases, leaving 6 bases of the junction unmatched. CDR3 sequence (DNA): TGTGCCACCGGGGTAGGACAGGGCACAGATACGCAGTATTTT. This sequence encodes CATGVGQGTDTQYF.

The chain recombines TRBV2 with TRBJ1-2; the D gene is possibly TRBD1 (6 bases). Trimming took off 6 bases at V and 5 bases at J, with 19 bases between the two ends. Germline values: CDR1 SNHLY, CDR2 FYNNEI. The CDR3 extends over 15 amino acids. CDR3 bases: TGTGCCAGCAGGGTAGAATGGACAGCCATATATGGCTACACCTTC. It encodes CASRVEWTAIYGYTF.

The CDR3 DNA reads TGCAGTGCTAGTGAGCTAGCGGGGGGGCGGGTTGTTGAGCAGTTCTTC. Protein product: CSASELAGGRVVEQFF. The chain has TRBV20-1 and TRBJ2-1; 12 bases map to TRBD2. Germline trimming cut 3 bases from V and 9 bases from J; bases unmatched to any gene: 12. There are 16 residues in the CDR3. Looked up from germline, CDR1 is DFQATT and CDR2 is SNEGSKA (reference sequence).

The chain links TRBV6-1 to TRBJ2-3; a weak D match, TRBD1 (6 bases). In germline, CDR1 is MNHNS, CDR2 SASEGT. Trimming shortened V by 3 bases and J by 6 bases, and 13 bases separated the two germline ends. CDR3 length equals 14 residues. This CDR3 is CASSERARGDTQYF. CDR3 bases: TGTGCCAGCAGTGAGAGGGCTAGGGGGGATACGCAGTATTTT.

The chain recombines TRBV9 with TRBJ1-2, with a tentative D call TRBD1 (6 bases). Germline CDR1 and CDR2: SGDLS and YYNGEE. The CDR3 sequence is 13 residues long. Deletions cut 4 bases from V and 9 bases from J, with 16 bases between. The CDR3 loop is CASSPYTGNSYTF. The CDR3 DNA reads TGTGCCAGCAGCCCCTATACAGGGAATAGCTACACCTTC.

The chain is built from TRBV30 and TRBJ1-4; no clear D. This CDR3 region has 14 residues. Between the trimmed V and J ends, which lost 7 bases and 4 bases, there was a span of 16 bases. The germline gives CDR1 GTSNPN, CDR2 SVGIG (reference sequence). CDR3 region: CASSRISVNEKLFF. DNA for the CDR3: TGTGCCTCCTCCAGGATTTCGGTTAATGAAAAACTGTTTTTT.